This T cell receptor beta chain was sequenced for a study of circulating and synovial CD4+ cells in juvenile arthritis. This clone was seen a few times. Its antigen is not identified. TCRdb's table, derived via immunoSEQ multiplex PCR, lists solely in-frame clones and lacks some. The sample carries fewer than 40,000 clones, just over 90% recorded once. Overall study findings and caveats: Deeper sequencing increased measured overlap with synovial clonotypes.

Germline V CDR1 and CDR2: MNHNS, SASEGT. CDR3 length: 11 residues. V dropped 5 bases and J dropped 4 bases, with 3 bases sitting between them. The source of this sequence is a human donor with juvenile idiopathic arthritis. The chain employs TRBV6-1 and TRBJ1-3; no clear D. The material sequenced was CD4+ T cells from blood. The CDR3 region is CASSIGNTIYF. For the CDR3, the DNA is TGTGCCAGCAGTATAGGAAACACCATATATTTT.